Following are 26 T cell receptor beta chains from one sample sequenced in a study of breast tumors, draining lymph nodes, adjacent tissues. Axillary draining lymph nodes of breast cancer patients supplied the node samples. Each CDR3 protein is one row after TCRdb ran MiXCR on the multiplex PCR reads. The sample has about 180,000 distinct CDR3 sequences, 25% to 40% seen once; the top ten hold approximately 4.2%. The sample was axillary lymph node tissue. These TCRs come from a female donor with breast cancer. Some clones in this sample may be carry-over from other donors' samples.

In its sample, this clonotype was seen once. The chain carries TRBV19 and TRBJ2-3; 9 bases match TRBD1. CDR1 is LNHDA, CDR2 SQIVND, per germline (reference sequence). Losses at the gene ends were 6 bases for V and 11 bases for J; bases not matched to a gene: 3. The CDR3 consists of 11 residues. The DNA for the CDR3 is TGTGCCAGTAGCAAGGGACAGGGGCAGTATTTT. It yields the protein CASSKGQGQYF.

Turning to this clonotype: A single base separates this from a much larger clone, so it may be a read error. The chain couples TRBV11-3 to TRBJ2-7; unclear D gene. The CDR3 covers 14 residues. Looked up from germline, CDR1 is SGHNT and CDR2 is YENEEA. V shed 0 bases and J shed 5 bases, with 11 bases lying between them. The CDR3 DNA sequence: TGTGCCAGCAGCTTAGATCTGAACACTCACGAGCAGTACTTC. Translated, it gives CASSLDLNTHEQYF.

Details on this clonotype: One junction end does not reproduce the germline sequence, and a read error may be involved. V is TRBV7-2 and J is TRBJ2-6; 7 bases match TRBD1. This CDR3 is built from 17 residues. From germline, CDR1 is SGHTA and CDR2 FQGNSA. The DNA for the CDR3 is TGTGCCAGCAGCTTAGCTGTCAGGGGGTCTGGGGCCAACCTCCTGACTTTC. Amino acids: CASSLAVRGSGANLLTF.

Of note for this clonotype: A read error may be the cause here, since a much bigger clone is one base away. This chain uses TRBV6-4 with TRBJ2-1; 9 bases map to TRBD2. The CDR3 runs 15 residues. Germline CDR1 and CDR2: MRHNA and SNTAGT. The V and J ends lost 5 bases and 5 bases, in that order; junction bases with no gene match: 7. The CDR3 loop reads CASSPLAGSHNEQFF. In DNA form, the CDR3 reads TGTGCCAGCAGTCCTCTAGCGGGAAGTCACAATGAGCAGTTCTTC.

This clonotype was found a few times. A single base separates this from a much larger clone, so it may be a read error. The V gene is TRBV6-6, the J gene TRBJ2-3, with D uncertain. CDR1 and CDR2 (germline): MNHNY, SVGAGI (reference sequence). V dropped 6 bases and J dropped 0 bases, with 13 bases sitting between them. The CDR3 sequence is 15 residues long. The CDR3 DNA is TGTGCCAGCAGGCATAGCTCGATAAGCACAGATACGCAGTATTTT. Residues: CASRHSSISTDTQYF.

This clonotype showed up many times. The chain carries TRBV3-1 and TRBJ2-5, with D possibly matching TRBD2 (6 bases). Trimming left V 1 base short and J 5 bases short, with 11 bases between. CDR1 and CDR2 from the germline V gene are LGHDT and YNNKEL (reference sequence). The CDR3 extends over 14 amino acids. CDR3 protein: CASSQAGGRETQYF. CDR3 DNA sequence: TGTGCCAGCAGCCAAGCCGGGGGTCGGGAGACCCAGTACTTC.

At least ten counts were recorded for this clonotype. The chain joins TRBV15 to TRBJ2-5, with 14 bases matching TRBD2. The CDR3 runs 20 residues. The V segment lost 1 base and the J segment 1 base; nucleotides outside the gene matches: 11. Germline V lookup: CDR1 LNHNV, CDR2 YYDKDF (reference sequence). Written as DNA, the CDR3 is TGTGCCACCAGCAGAGGGGGGGGGACTAGCGGGAGTTCTATCCAAGAGACCCAGTACTTC. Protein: CATSRGGGTSGSSIQETQYF.

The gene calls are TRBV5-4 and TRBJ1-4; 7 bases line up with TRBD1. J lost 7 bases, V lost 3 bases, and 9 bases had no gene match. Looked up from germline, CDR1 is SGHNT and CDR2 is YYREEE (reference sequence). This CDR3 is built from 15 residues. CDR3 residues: CASSSGQDPSEKLFF. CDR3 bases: TGTGCCAGCAGCTCCGGACAGGATCCCAGTGAAAAACTGTTTTTT.

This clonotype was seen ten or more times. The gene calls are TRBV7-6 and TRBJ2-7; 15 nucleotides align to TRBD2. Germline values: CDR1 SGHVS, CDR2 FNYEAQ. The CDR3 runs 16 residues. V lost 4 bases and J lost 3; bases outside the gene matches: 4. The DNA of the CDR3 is TGTGCCAGCAGCTCCGGACTAGCGGGAGGGAACTACGAGCAGTACTTC. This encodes CASSSGLAGGNYEQYF.

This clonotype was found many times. The CDR3 nucleotides read TGTGCCAGCGGGGAGGGGGGTCGTTCTAATTCACCCCTCCACTTT. This sequence encodes CASGEGGRSNSPLHF. This chain uses TRBV9 with TRBJ1-6; possibly TRBD1 for D (6 bases). This CDR3 contains 15 residues. The germline V gene encodes CDR1 SGDLS and CDR2 YYNGEE. V was cut by 7 bases and J by 6 bases, with 17 bases left in between.

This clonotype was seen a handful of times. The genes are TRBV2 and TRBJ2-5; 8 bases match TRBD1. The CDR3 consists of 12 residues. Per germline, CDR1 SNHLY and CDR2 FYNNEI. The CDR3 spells CALTGGQETQYF. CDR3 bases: TGTGCTCTCACAGGGGGCCAAGAGACCCAGTACTTC.

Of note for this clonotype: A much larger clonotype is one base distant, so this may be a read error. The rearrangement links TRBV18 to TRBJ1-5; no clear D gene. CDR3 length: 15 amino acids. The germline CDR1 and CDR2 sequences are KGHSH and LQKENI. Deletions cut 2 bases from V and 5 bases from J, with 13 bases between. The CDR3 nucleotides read TGTGCCAGCTCACCAGCGGCAAACCGGGATCAGCCCCAGCATTTT. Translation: CASSPAANRDQPQHF. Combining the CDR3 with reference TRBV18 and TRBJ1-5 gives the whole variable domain NAGVMQNPRHLVRRRGQEARLRCSPMKGHSHVYWYRQLPEEGLKFMVYLQKENIIDESGMPKERFSAEFPKEGPSILRIQQVVRGDSAAYFCASSPAANRDQPQHFGDGTRLSIL.

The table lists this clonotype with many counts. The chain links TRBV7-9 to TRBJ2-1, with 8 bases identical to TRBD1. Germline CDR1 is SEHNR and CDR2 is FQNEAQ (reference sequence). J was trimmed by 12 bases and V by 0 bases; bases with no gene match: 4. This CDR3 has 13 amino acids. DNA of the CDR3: TGTGCCAGCAGCTTAGCGCAAGGGACAGGGCAGTTCTTC. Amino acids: CASSLAQGTGQFF.

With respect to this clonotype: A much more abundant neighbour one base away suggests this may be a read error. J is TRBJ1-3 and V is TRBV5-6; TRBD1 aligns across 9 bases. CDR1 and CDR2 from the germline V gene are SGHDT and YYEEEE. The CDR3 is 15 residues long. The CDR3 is CASSLVGTGRNTTYF. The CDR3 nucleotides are TGTGCCAGCAGCTTGGTTGGGACAGGGAGAAACACCACATATTTT.

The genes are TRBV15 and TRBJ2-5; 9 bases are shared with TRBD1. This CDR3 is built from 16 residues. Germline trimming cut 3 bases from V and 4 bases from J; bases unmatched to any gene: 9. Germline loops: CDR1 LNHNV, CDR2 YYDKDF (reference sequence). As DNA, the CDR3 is TGTGCCACCAGCAGTTTAAGACGGGGACAGGGAGAGACCCAGTACTTC. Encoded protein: CATSSLRRGQGETQYF. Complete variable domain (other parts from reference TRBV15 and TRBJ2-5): DAMVIQNPRYQVTQFGKPVTLSCSQTLNHNVMYWYQQKSSQAPKLLFHYYDKDFNNEADTPDNFQSRRPNTSFCFLDIRSPGLGDTAMYLCATSSLRRGQGETQYFGPGTRLLVL.

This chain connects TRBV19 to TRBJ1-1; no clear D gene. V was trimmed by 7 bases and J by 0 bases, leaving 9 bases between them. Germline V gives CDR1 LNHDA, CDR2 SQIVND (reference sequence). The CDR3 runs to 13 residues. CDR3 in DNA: TGTGCCAGTACCCAGACACTGAACACTGAAGCTTTCTTT. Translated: CASTQTLNTEAFF.

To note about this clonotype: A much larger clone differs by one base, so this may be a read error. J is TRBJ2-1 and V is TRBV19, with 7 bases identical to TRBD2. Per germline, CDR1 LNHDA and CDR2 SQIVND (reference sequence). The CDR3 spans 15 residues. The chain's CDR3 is CASSERGGGNDEQLF. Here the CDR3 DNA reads TGTGCCAGTAGTGAGCGGGGAGGTGGGAACGATGAGCAGCTCTTC.

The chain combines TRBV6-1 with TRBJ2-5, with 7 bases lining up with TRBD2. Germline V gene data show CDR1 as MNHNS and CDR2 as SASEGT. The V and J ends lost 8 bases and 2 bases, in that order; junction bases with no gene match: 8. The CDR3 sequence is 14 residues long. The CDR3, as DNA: TGTGCCAGCGGCCTGGCGGGGGTACAAGAGACCCAGTACTTC. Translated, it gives CASGLAGVQETQYF.

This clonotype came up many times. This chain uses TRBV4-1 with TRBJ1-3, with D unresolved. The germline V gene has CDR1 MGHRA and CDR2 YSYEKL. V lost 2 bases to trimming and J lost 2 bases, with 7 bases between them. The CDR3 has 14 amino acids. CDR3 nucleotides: TGCGCCAGCAGCCAACAATGGGCTGGAAACACCATATATTTT. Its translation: CASSQQWAGNTIYF.

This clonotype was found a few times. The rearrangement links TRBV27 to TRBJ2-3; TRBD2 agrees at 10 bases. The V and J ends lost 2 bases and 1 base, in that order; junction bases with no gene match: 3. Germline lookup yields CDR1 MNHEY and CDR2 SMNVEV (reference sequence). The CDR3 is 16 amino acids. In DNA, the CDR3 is TGTGCCAGCAGTTTACAGCTAGCGGGGGGCACAGATACGCAGTATTTT. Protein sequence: CASSLQLAGGTDTQYF.

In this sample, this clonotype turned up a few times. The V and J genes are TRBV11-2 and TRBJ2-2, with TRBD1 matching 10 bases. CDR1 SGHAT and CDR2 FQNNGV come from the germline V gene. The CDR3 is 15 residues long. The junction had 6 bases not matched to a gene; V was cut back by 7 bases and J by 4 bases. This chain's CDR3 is CASTRGQGSTGELFF. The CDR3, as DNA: TGTGCCAGCACTAGGGGACAGGGGTCCACCGGGGAGCTGTTTTTT. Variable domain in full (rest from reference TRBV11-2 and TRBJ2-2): EAGVAQSPRYKIIEKRQSVAFWCNPISGHATLYWYQQILGQGPKLLIQFQNNGVVDDSQLPKDRFSAERLKGVDSTLKIQPAKLEDSAVYLCASTRGQGSTGELFFGEGSRLTVL.

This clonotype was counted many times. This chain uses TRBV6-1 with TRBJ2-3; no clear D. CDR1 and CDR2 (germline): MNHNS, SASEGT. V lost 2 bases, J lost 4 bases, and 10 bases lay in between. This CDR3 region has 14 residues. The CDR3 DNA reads TGTGCCAGCAGTGAACGGGCATGGGCAGATACGCAGTATTTT. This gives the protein CASSERAWADTQYF.

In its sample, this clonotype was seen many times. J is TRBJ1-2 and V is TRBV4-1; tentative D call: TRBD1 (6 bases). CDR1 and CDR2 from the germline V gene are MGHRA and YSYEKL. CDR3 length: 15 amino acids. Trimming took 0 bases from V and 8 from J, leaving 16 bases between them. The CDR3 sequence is CASSQDEAGVFGYTF. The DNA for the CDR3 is TGCGCCAGCAGCCAAGATGAGGCAGGGGTGTTCGGCTACACCTTC.

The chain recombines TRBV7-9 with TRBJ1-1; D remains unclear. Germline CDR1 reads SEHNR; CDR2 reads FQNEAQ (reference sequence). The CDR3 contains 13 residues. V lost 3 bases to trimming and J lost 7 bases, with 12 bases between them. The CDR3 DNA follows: TGTGCCAGCAGCTTGAAGGTCCTCGGTGAAGCTTTCTTT. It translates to CASSLKVLGEAFF.

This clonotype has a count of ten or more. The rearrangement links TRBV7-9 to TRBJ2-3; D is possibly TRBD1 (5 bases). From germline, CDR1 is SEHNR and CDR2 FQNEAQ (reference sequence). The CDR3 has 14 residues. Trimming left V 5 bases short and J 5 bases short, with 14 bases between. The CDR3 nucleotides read TGTGCCAGCAGCGCCGCGCTAGGGGTAGATACGCAGTATTTT. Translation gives CASSAALGVDTQYF.

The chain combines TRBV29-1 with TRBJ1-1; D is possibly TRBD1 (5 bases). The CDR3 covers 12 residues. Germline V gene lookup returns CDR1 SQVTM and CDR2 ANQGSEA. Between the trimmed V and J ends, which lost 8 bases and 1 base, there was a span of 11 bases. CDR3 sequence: CSTEDRNTEAFF. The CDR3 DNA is TGCAGCACCGAAGACAGGAACACTGAAGCTTTCTTT.